This T cell receptor (beta chain) appears in the sequencing data of a study of T cells after yellow fever vaccination. The overall study: The authors prepared low-cell-number fractions using SMART-Seq v4 Ultra Low Input. The study's findings and limits: FACS-sorted repertoires could harbor abundant contaminating bulk-population clonotypes. Boosting was followed by the reappearance of most primary-vaccination clones (roughly 95% CD4, around 90% CD8).

Via MiXCR, TCRdb re-called the 5' RACE reads, giving one row per CDR3 protein. The repertoire holds approximately 240,000 distinct CDR3 sequences, with over 3% as singletons. The germline V gene encodes CDR1 MDHEN and CDR2 SYDVKM. CDR3 size: 12 residues. Trimming shortened V by 2 bases and J by 10 bases, and 11 bases separated the two germline ends. This clonotype was observed at least ten times. Its antigen is still unknown. The TCR comes from a man aged 18 to 35 who received the YFV17D yellow fever vaccine. The V gene is TRBV28, the J gene TRBJ2-5; D is undetermined. The sample in question was PBMCs, obtained 15 days after the yellow fever booster vaccination. The CDR3 DNA is TGTGCCAGCAGTTTAATAGCAAGAGACCAGTACTTC. Translating gives CASSLIARDQYF. The whole variable domain, filled in from reference TRBV28 and TRBJ2-5, reads DVKVTQSSRYLVKRTGEKVFLECVQDMDHENMFWYRQDPGLGLRLIYFSYDVKMKEKGDIPEGYSVSREKKERFSLILESASTNQTSMYLCASSLIARDQYFGPGTRLLVL.